This T cell receptor beta chain was sequenced during a study of early T cells in non-severe SARS-CoV-2 infection. On the study more broadly: From unsorted whole blood, bulk RNA was sequenced, and the chains remained unpaired. Whole-study findings and limits: Database matching using VDJdb favored anti-spike CD8 responses, with private and CD4 specificities left missing.

This clonotype came up many times. No antigen is known for it. Attached unique molecular identifiers marked individual cDNA molecules. A single record per CDR3 protein comes from TCRdb applying MiXCR to the 5' RACE reads. This sample carries tens of thousands of distinct CDR3 sequences, about 5.2% of them seen once, and the ten largest clones take approximately 3.5%. This CDR3 spans 13 amino acids. V gave up 2 bases and J gave up 8 bases, with 9 bases separating them. Germline V gives CDR1 SGHTA, CDR2 FQGTGA. V gene TRBV7-3 combines with J gene TRBJ2-2, with D perhaps matching TRBD2 (5 bases). The receptor was derived from an adult who was a healthcare worker with PCR-confirmed SARS-CoV-2 infection or an uninfected control (not recorded which). Sequencing was performed on whole blood. The CDR3 nucleotides read TGTGCCAGCAGCTTAGGGAGTCGGGGGGAGCTGTTTTTT. Residues: CASSLGSRGELFF. Drawing the rest from reference TRBV7-3 and TRBJ2-2, the complete variable domain is GAGVSQTPSNKVTEKGKYVELRCDPISGHTALYWYRQSLGQGPEFLIYFQGTGAADDSGLPNDRFFAVRPEGSVSTLKIQRTERGDSAVYLCASSLGSRGELFFGEGSRLTVL.